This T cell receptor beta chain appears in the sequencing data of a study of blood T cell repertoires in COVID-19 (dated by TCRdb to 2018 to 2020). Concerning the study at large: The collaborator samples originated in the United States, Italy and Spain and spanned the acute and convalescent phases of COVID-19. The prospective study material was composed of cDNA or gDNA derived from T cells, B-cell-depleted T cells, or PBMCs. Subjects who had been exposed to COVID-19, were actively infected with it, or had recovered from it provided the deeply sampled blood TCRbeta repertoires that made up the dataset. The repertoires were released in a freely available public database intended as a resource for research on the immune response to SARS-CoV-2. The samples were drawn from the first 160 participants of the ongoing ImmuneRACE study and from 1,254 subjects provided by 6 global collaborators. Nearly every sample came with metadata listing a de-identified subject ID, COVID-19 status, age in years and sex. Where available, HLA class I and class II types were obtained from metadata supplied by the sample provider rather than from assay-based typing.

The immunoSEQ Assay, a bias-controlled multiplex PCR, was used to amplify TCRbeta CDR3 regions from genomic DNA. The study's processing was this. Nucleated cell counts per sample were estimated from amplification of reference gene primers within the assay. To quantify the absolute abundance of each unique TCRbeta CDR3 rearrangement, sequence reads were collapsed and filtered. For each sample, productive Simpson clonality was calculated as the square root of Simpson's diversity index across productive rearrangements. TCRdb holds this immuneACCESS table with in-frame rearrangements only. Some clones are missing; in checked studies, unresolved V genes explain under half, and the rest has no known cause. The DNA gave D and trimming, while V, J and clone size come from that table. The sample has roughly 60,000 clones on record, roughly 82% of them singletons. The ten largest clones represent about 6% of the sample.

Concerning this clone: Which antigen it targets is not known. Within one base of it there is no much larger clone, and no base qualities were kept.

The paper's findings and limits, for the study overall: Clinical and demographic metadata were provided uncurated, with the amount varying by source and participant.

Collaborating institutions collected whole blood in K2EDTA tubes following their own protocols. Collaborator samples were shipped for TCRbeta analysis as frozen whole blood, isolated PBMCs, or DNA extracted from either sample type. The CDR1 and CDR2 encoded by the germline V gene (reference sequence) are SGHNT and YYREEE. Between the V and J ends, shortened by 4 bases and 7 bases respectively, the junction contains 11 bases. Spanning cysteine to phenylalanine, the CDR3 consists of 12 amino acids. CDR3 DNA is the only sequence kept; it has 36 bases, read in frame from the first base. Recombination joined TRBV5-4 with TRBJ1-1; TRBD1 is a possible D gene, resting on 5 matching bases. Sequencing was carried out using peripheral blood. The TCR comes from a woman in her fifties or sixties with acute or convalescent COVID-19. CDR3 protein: CASSPGGGEAFF. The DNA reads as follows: TGTGCCAGCAGCCCCGGGGGGGGTGAAGCTTTCTTT.